These 12 T cell receptor beta chains share one sample of origin, sequenced in a study of blood T cell repertoires in COVID-19. Data came from immunoSEQ multiplex PCR; TCRdb stores just in-frame clones and leaves some out. The table shows around 49,000 clones, with around 89% occurring only once. Sequenced sample: peripheral blood. These receptors were taken from a human donor in a cohort sampled during active COVID-19.

This rearrangement joins TRBV28 to TRBJ2-7; a weak D match, TRBD2 (6 bases). Germline CDR1 and CDR2: MDHEN and SYDVKM. The CDR3 is 17 amino acids. V dropped 3 bases and J dropped 3 bases, with 21 bases sitting between them. The CDR3 is CASSLGSGGDLDYEQYF. The DNA of the CDR3 is TGTGCCAGCAGTTTGGGGTCGGGCGGGGATTTAGACTACGAGCAGTACTTC.

The chain uses TRBV13 and TRBJ1-1; TRBD1 matches at 7 bases. V shed 4 bases, J shed 1 base, and the junction held 6 bases outside the gene matches. CDR3 length equals 15 residues. The germline CDR1 and CDR2 sequences are PRHDT and FYEKMQ (reference sequence). For the CDR3, the DNA is TGTGCCAGCAGCTCCAGGTACAGGGGGAACACTGAAGCTTTCTTT. It yields the protein CASSSRYRGNTEAFF. The whole variable domain, filled in from reference TRBV13 and TRBJ1-1, reads AAGVIQSPRHLIKEKRETATLKCYPIPRHDTVYWYQQGPGQDPQFLISFYEKMQSDKGSIPDRFSAQQFSDYHSELNMSSLELGDSALYFCASSSRYRGNTEAFFGQGTRLTVV.

The chain links TRBV11-2 to TRBJ2-7; no definite D call. The ends were cut back, 5 bases at V and 5 bases at J, with 13 bases in the middle. The CDR3 is 13 residues long. From germline, CDR1 is SGHAT and CDR2 FQNNGV. CDR3 coding DNA: TGTGCCAGCAGCAGCTCGCTGGGCGACGAGCAGTACTTC. This translates into CASSSSLGDEQYF. The full variable domain, completed using reference TRBV11-2 and TRBJ2-7, is EAGVAQSPRYKIIEKRQSVAFWCNPISGHATLYWYQQILGQGPKLLIQFQNNGVVDDSQLPKDRFSAERLKGVDSTLKIQPAKLEDSAVYLCASSSSLGDEQYFGPGTRLTVT.

The chain joins TRBV18 to TRBJ2-3; no clear D gene. With 3 bases removed from V and 4 bases from J, the gap between germline ends came to 11 bases. The CDR3 runs 14 residues. Germline V CDR1 and CDR2: KGHSH, LQKENI. The CDR3 DNA sequence: TGTGCCAGCTCACCTGTGGAGCCTGCAGATACGCAGTATTTT. It encodes CASSPVEPADTQYF. Supplemented by reference TRBV18 and TRBJ2-3, the full variable domain reads NAGVMQNPRHLVRRRGQEARLRCSPMKGHSHVYWYRQLPEEGLKFMVYLQKENIIDESGMPKERFSAEFPKEGPSILRIQQVVRGDSAAYFCASSPVEPADTQYFGPGTRLTVL.

The rearrangement uses TRBV9 and TRBJ1-1; a possible D gene is TRBD1 (5 bases). CDR1 is SGDLS, CDR2 YYNGEE, per germline. The CDR3 loop spans 16 amino acids. V was pared by 0 bases and J by 4 bases, with 16 bases between. CDR3 nucleotide sequence: TGTGCCAGCAGCGTAGGGAGGGTGGGGGTAAGCACTGAAGCTTTCTTT. Translated, it gives CASSVGRVGVSTEAFF.

V gene TRBV7-3 combines with J gene TRBJ2-3; 9 nucleotides match TRBD2. This CDR3 contains 14 residues. Trimming at V came to 4 bases and at J to 7 bases, leaving 6 bases not matched to a gene. Germline assignment: CDR1 SGHTA and CDR2 FQGTGA. CDR3 DNA: TGTGCCAGCAGCTCCATAGCGGGGGCGCATACGCAGTATTTT. Its translation: CASSSIAGAHTQYF.

Concerning this clone itself: Other DNA sequences in this sample translate to the same CDR3. The chain combines TRBV3-1 (or the pseudogene TRBV3-2) with TRBJ2-1, with D perhaps matching TRBD2 (5 bases). There are 13 residues in the CDR3. Germline values: CDR1 LGHDT, CDR2 YNNKEL (reference sequence). Trimming took 1 base from V and 8 from J, leaving 9 bases between them. The CDR3 is CASSQVRGDEQFF. The CDR3 nucleotides read TGTGCCAGCAGCCAAGTTCGGGGTGATGAGCAGTTCTTC.

The J gene is TRBJ2-7, the V gene TRBV5-8, with D possibly TRBD2 on 5 matching bases. V lost 1 base and J lost 7, with 12 bases in between. The CDR3 consists of 13 residues. Per the germline V gene, CDR1 is SGHTS and CDR2 is YDEGEE. The CDR3 coding sequence is TGTGCCAGCAGCTTGAGGCTAGCTAGGGAGCAGTACTTC. It yields the protein CASSLRLAREQYF.

J is TRBJ1-1 and V is TRBV20-1, with D tentatively TRBD1 (6 bases). CDR3 length equals 11 residues. Deletions cut 6 bases from V and 8 bases from J, with 13 bases between. Germline loops: CDR1 DFQATT, CDR2 SNEGSKA (reference sequence). CDR3 in amino acids: CSATQGREAFF. In DNA, the CDR3 is TGCAGTGCAACTCAGGGGAGAGAAGCTTTCTTT.

This clone was observed a single time. The J gene is TRBJ2-7, the V gene TRBV2, with D tentatively TRBD1 (5 bases). V was pared by 3 bases and J by 2 bases, with 14 bases between. Per germline, CDR1 SNHLY and CDR2 FYNNEI. The CDR3 is 15 amino acids. Here the CDR3 reads CASSEGRKPTYEQYF. The CDR3 nucleotides are TGTGCCAGCAGTGAGGGGCGGAAACCTACCTACGAGCAGTACTTC.

The chain combines TRBV4-3 with TRBJ1-1; D is ambiguous. V was pared by 0 bases and J by 10 bases, with 15 bases between. Germline V gives CDR1 LGHNA, CDR2 YSLEER. This CDR3 has 14 amino acids. DNA of the CDR3: TGCGCCAGCAGCCAAGAAAGAGGCGGAGCGGGAGCTTTCTTT. The encoded protein is CASSQERGGAGAFF.

The DNA of the CDR3 is TGCAGTGCTAGTATTACGGGAGGTAGACGGTCTAATGAAAAACTGTTTTTT. It codes for CSASITGGRRSNEKLFF. The V and J genes are TRBV20-1 and TRBJ1-4; D unclear. CDR1 DFQATT and CDR2 SNEGSKA come from the germline V gene (reference sequence). V shed 3 bases and J shed 3 bases, with 20 bases lying between them. The CDR3 consists of 17 residues.